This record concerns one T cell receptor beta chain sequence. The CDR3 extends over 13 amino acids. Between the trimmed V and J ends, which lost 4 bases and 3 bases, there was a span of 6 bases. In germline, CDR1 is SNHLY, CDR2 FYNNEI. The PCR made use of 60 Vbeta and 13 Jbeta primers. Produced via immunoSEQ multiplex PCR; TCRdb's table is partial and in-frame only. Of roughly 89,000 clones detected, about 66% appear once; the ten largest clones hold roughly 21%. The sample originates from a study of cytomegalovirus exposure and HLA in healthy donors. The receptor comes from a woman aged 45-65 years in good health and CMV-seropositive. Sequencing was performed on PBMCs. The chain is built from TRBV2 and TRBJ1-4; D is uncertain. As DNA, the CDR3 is TGTGCCAGCAGTGTAGCCTCTAATGAAAAACTGTTTTTT. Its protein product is CASSVASNEKLFF.